A single sample gave rise to the 18 T cell receptor beta chains below, sequenced in a study of identical twins. Each CDR3 protein is one row after TCRdb ran MiXCR on the 5' RACE reads. The repertoire includes about 890,000 distinct CDR3 sequences, roughly an eighth of them detected once, and around 1.5% sits in the top ten. This same sample was also part of a study on yellow fever vaccine responses in identical twins.

Sequenced sample: PBMCs. Source of these receptors: a woman aged 18 to 35 in good health.

This CDR3 is CASSLVAWEQETQYF. The CDR3 DNA is TGTGCCAGCAGCTTGGTCGCTTGGGAACAAGAGACCCAGTACTTC. The gene calls are TRBV5-6 and TRBJ2-5; the D is unclear. This CDR3 comprises 15 residues. Trimming stripped 0 bases from V and 2 bases from J, with 11 bases between. Germline values: CDR1 SGHDT, CDR2 YYEEEE.

This clonotype was picked up a small number of times. The rearrangement joins TRBV7-9 to TRBJ2-5; the match to TRBD2 covers 8 bases. Germline assignment: CDR1 SEHNR and CDR2 FQNEAQ (reference sequence). V trimming: 5 bases; J trimming: 4 bases; junction bases outside the gene matches: 12. The CDR3 runs to 16 residues. The CDR3 reads CASSRQSGGRGETQYF. The CDR3 DNA reads as TGTGCCAGCAGCCGACAATCGGGGGGGCGCGGAGAGACCCAGTACTTC. The entire variable domain, with the rest obtained from reference TRBV7-9 and TRBJ2-5, is as follows: DTGVSQNPRHKITKRGQNVTFRCDPISEHNRLYWYRQTLGQGPEFLTYFQNEAQLEKSRLLSDRFSAERPKGSFSTLEIQRTEQGDSAMYLCASSRQSGGRGETQYFGPGTRLLVL.

This clonotype has only a few counts. CDR3 in amino acids: CASSSIGLAEPLEITDTQYF. In DNA form, the CDR3 reads TGTGCCAGCAGCTCCATAGGACTAGCGGAACCTTTGGAAATCACAGATACGCAGTATTTT. The chain has TRBV13 and TRBJ2-3; 10 bases match TRBD2. With V trimmed by 4 bases and J by 2 bases, 18 bases remained unmatched. The CDR3 runs 20 residues. CDR1 PRHDT and CDR2 FYEKMQ come from the germline V gene (reference sequence).

This clonotype was detected many times. The rearrangement uses TRBV3-1 and TRBJ1-2; D might be TRBD1 (6 bases). This CDR3 contains 14 residues. Per germline, CDR1 LGHDT and CDR2 YNNKEL (reference sequence). V was clipped by 0 bases and J by 2 bases, with 7 bases between them. The DNA of the CDR3 is TGTGCCAGCAGCCAAGACACAGGGAACTATGGCTACACCTTC. Protein product: CASSQDTGNYGYTF.

This clonotype was counted between two and nine times. V and J are TRBV20-1 and TRBJ2-3; 7 bases agree with TRBD2. Germline V gene data show CDR1 as DFQATT and CDR2 as SNEGSKA (reference sequence). This CDR3 has 14 amino acids. V lost 1 base to trimming and J lost 3 bases; unmatched junction nucleotides: 4. CDR3 in amino acids: CSARVPGGTDTQYF. In DNA, the CDR3 is TGCAGTGCTAGAGTGCCGGGAGGTACAGATACGCAGTATTTT.

This chain uses TRBV15 with TRBJ2-1; a weak D match, TRBD1 (6 bases). CDR3 size: 12 residues. CDR1 is LNHNV and CDR2 is YYDKDF in the germline V gene (reference sequence). Deletions cut 3 bases from V and 11 bases from J, with 11 bases between. The CDR3: CATSSADSKQFF. The DNA of the CDR3 is TGTGCCACCAGCAGTGCGGACAGTAAGCAGTTCTTC.

Only a few counts were recorded for this clonotype. The V gene is TRBV24-1, the J gene TRBJ1-5; 9 nucleotides match TRBD1. This CDR3 is 15 amino acids long. J lost 6 bases, V lost 7 bases, and 9 bases had no gene match. The germline V gene encodes CDR1 KGHDR and CDR2 SFDVKD. The CDR3 DNA follows: TGTGCCACCAGCCCGACGGGACAGGGCACTCAGCCCCAGCATTTT. Protein: CATSPTGQGTQPQHF.

V usage is TRBV7-2 and J usage is TRBJ2-3; tentatively, D is TRBD1 or TRBD2 (5 bases each). The CDR3 consists of 18 residues. Germline CDR1 SGHTA, CDR2 FQGNSA. The V and J ends lost 0 bases and 0 bases respectively, with 16 bases between them. CDR3 sequence (DNA): TGTGCCAGCAGCTTAGCGGCGATAAGGGGACGGAGCACAGATACGCAGTATTTT. This translates into CASSLAAIRGRSTDTQYF.

This clonotype was seen a handful of times. The gene calls are TRBV9 and TRBJ1-2; a possible D gene is TRBD1 (6 bases). V lost 3 bases and J 4 bases, leaving 19 bases between the germline ends. CDR3 length: 16 residues. Germline CDR1 is SGDLS and CDR2 is YYNGEE. The CDR3 here is CASSGNKRTAGYGYTF. CDR3 in DNA: TGTGCCAGCAGCGGAAATAAACGGACAGCCGGCTATGGCTACACCTTC.

This clonotype was recorded a few times. The chain recombines TRBV25-1 with TRBJ2-5, with no clear D. The CDR3 sequence is 14 residues long. Trimming took 6 bases from V and 3 from J, leaving 14 bases between them. Germline CDR1 is MGHDK and CDR2 is SYGVNS. This CDR3 is CASSWVGMEETQYF. The DNA for the CDR3 is TGTGCCAGCAGCTGGGTAGGAATGGAAGAGACCCAGTACTTC.

V gene TRBV6-5 combines with J gene TRBJ1-6; the D is unclear. Germline CDR1 reads MNHEY; CDR2 reads SVGAGI. The V end lost 0 bases, the J end lost 10 bases, and 13 bases lay between the germline ends. This CDR3 is 15 amino acids long. The CDR3 region has the DNA TGTGCCAGCAGTTACTCAGGCGGTCGAGGCTCACCCCTCCACTTT. Amino acid sequence: CASSYSGGRGSPLHF.

This clonotype has a handful of counts. The rearrangement joins TRBV4-1 to TRBJ1-2; 8 bases line up with TRBD1. Germline V gives CDR1 MGHRA, CDR2 YSYEKL. The CDR3 extends over 16 amino acids. With 4 bases clipped from V and 0 bases from J, the junction kept 7 bases outside the gene matches. This CDR3 reads CASSRTGRNTNYGYTF. The CDR3 DNA reads TGCGCCAGCAGCCGGACAGGGCGGAATACTAACTATGGCTACACCTTC.

The chain recombines TRBV28 with TRBJ2-1; 8 bases agree with TRBD1. The ends lost 7 bases at V and 8 bases at J; junction bases unmatched: 13. The germline V gene has CDR1 MDHEN and CDR2 SYDVKM. The CDR3 length is 15 residues. The CDR3 region has the DNA TGTGCCAGCACCCGTCCCGGGGGCAGGGGGCATGAGCAGTTCTTC. Protein product: CASTRPGGRGHEQFF.

In this sample, this clonotype turned up a few times. The chain is built from TRBV10-3 and TRBJ2-7; D gene uncertain. The germline V gene has CDR1 ENHRY and CDR2 SYGVKD. The CDR3 is 14 amino acids. V was trimmed by 2 bases and J by 2 bases, leaving 10 bases between them. The CDR3 DNA reads as TGTGCCATCAGTGAGAGGACCATCCCCTACGAGCAGTACTTC. It specifies CAISERTIPYEQYF.

The V call is TRBV6-1, the J call TRBJ2-1; 13 bases are shared with TRBD2. The J segment lost 4 bases and the V segment lost 5 bases, leaving 5 bases of the junction unmatched. From germline, CDR1 is MNHNS and CDR2 SASEGT. This CDR3 region has 16 residues. CDR3 in amino acids: CASSPTTSGRYNEQFF. The DNA for the CDR3 is TGTGCCAGCAGTCCCACGACTAGCGGGAGGTACAATGAGCAGTTCTTC.

This clonotype was seen more than once but under ten times. The V call is TRBV25-1, the J call TRBJ2-5, with 8 bases aligning to TRBD2. The germline CDR1 and CDR2 sequences are MGHDK and SYGVNS. V lost 7 bases and J lost 4; bases outside the gene matches: 17. The CDR3 contains 17 residues. DNA for the CDR3: TGTGCCAGCACACGAATGGTCCCCGGGGGGGCCCCAGAGACCCAGTACTTC. As protein: CASTRMVPGGAPETQYF. The full variable domain, its missing parts supplied by reference TRBV25-1 and TRBJ2-5, is EADIYQTPRYLVIGTGKKITLECSQTMGHDKMYWYQQDPGMELHLIHYSYGVNSTEKGDLSSESTVSRIRTEHFPLTLESARPSHTSQYLCASTRMVPGGAPETQYFGPGTRLLVL.

The V gene is TRBV20-1, the J gene TRBJ2-5; D is unresolved. Germline CDR1 DFQATT, CDR2 SNEGSKA (reference sequence). V was trimmed by 5 bases and J by 0 bases, leaving 7 bases between them. CDR3 length equals 12 residues. This CDR3 is CSAPLNQETQYF. Here the CDR3 DNA reads TGCAGTGCTCCCCTAAACCAAGAGACCCAGTACTTC.

This clonotype has more than one count but fewer than ten. This CDR3 reads CASSLNGGTDTQYF. The CDR3 DNA sequence: TGTGCCAGCAGTTTAAACGGGGGCACAGATACGCAGTATTTT. J is TRBJ2-3 and V is TRBV12-3 or TRBV12-4; tentatively, D is TRBD2 (5 bases). The ends were cut back, 2 bases at V and 1 base at J, with 7 bases in the middle. This CDR3 is built from 14 residues.